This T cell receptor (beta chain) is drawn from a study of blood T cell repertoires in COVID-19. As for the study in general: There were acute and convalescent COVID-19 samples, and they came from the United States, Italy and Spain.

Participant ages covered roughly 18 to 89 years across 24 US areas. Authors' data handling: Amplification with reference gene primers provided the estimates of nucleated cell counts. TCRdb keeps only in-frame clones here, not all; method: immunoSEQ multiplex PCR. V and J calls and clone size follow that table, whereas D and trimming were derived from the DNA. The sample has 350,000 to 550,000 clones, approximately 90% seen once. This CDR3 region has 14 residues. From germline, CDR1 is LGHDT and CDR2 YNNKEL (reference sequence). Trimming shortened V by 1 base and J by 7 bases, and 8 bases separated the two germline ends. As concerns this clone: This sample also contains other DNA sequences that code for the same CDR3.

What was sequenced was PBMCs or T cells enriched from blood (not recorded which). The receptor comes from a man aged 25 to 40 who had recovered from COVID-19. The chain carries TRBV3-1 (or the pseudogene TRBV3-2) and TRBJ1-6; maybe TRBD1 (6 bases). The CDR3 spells CASSQGGGNSPLHF. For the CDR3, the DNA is TGTGCCAGCAGCCAAGGGGGGGGCAATTCACCCCTCCACTTT.